This T cell receptor (beta chain) is drawn from a study of T cells in narcolepsy. Study-level points and caveats: Reportedly, autoreactive clonotypes were serially detected in patients' blood but not controls'.

CDR3 length: 14 amino acids. Trimming removed 0 bases from V and 6 bases from J, with 11 bases in between. Germline lookup yields CDR1 MGHRA and CDR2 YSYEKL. This clone is medium-sized (0.01 to 0.1%) in the sample. Antigen: not known. The protocol was immunoSEQ multiplex PCR, while the TCRdb copy is restricted to in-frame clones and leaves out a portion. Of 30,000 to 35,000 clones listed, around three quarters are singletons. The sequence was obtained from a human donor in good health. The chain carries TRBV4-1 and TRBJ1-2; D might be TRBD1 (6 bases). Input material: memory (CD45RA-) CD4+ T cells from blood. CDR3 protein: CASSQEYRDHGYTF. The CDR3 DNA reads TGCGCCAGCAGCCAAGAATACAGGGACCATGGCTACACCTTC.